This T cell receptor beta chain was captured in a study of blood T cells in healthy people across ages. The sample holds a few counts of this clonotype. This sequence may be a read error, since a much larger clone differs from it by one base. Isolation yielded PBMCs, at least 6 million per sample, in every case. Through a sample-barcoded 5' primer and a J-beta primer mix, a second PCR was run for about 6 to 11 cycles. Individual samples furnished no less than 3 million CDR3-containing paired-end reads apiece. MiXCR, run by TCRdb on the 5' RACE reads, gives a single entry per CDR3 protein. The data contain a few hundred thousand distinct CDR3 sequences, roughly 27% of them seen just once; the ten biggest clones take up roughly 28%. The CDR3 extends over 12 amino acids. Germline-derived CDR1 and CDR2 are SEHNR and FQNEAQ (reference sequence).

The V call is TRBV7-9, the J call TRBJ2-5; no reliable D call. The J call is in doubt because the DNA end fits TRBJ2-7 better. The source is a woman in her 70s in good health. The sequenced material came from blood. DNA for the CDR3: TGTGCCAGCAGCGCAACGTCCTACGAGCAGTACTTC. Its protein product is CASSATSYEQYF.